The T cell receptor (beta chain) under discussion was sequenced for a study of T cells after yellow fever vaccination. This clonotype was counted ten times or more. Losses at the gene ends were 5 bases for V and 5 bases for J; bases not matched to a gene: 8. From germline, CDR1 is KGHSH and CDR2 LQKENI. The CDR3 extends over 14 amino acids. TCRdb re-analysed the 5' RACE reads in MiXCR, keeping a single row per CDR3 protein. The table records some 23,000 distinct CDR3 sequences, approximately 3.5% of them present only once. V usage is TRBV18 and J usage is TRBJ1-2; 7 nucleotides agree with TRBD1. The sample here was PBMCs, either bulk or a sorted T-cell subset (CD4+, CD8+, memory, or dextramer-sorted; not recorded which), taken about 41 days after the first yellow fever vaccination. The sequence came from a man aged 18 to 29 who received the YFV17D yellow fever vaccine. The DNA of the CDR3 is TGTGCCAGCTCAGCACAGGGACAGTCATATGGCTACACCTTC. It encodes CASSAQGQSYGYTF.